At least ten counts were recorded for the clone carrying this TCR beta chain. The CDR3 regions of TCR beta were amplified from RNA transcripts. During a first-round RT-PCR of the TCR CDR3, the HTBI primer set was used. TCRdb analysed the multiplex PCR reads with MiXCR anew, one entry per CDR3 protein. This sample carries about 290,000 distinct CDR3 sequences, 13% of them seen once, and the ten largest clones take roughly 8.5%. The data originate from a study of T cells in Graves' hyperthyroidism and ophthalmopathy. V was cut by 1 base and J by 3 bases, with 11 bases left in between. This CDR3 has 14 residues. Looked up from germline, CDR1 is DFQATT and CDR2 is SNEGSKA (reference sequence).

Source material: blood. V and J are TRBV20-1 and TRBJ2-3; tentatively, D is TRBD1 or TRBD2 (5 bases each). This clonotype was sampled from a woman aged 25-40 years with Graves' hyperthyroidism that later progressed to Graves' ophthalmopathy. This CDR3 is CSARGAGRTDTQYF. CDR3 in DNA: TGCAGTGCTAGAGGGGCAGGGAGAACAGATACGCAGTATTTT.